Presented here are 6 T cell receptor beta chains from one specimen sequenced in a study of T cells expressing NK-cell markers (dated by TCRdb to the early 2020s). Receptors were amplified or captured by 5' RACE. Sequencing was carried out with an Illumina HiSeq 2000. After TCRdb reprocessed the reads, each CDR3 protein sequence was kept as one row, without DNA. Per the sample table, the count is hundreds of thousands of distinct CDR3 sequences. The ten largest clones represent roughly 3.5% of the sample. Sequencing used blood T cells: a sorted CD56 or NKG2C T cell subset, CD4+ or CD8+ T cells, or bulk PBMC T cells (not recorded which). The receptors were gathered from a man aged 18 to 30 in good health. Donor details come from another sample of the same person, matched by shared clones.

The genes are TRBV7-9 and TRBJ1-1. CDR1 is SEHNR and CDR2 is FQNEAQ in the germline V gene (reference sequence). The CDR3 covers 13 residues. The CDR3 loop reads CASSHSGGTEAFF.

The chain carries TRBV7-2 and TRBJ2-5; lacking DNA, the TRBD2 call made by TCRdb goes unchecked. CDR3 length: 16 residues. Germline CDR1 SGHTA, CDR2 FQGNSA. CDR3 protein: CASSLDSGLRVETQYF.

The rearrangement links TRBV29-1 to TRBJ2-1; TCRdb designates TRBD2, a call that cannot be tested without DNA. Germline-derived CDR1 and CDR2 are SQVTM and ANQGSEA. There are 15 residues in the CDR3. The CDR3 loop reads CSAKNLLLADNEQFF.

J is TRBJ2-1 and V is TRBV12-3 or TRBV12-4. The CDR3 runs to 15 residues. CDR3 amino acids: CASSNSVTGLREQFF.

The rearrangement joins TRBV7-9 to TRBJ1-3. This CDR3 has 12 amino acids. Germline CDR1 and CDR2: SEHNR and FQNEAQ (reference sequence). The CDR3 protein is CASSLASNTIYF.

The chain is built from TRBV4-1 and TRBJ1-1; TCRdb proposes TRBD1, but this gene call is untestable without DNA. The germline CDR1 and CDR2 sequences are MGHRA and YSYEKL. This CDR3 has 15 residues. The CDR3: CASSQGRSPRTEAFF.